The 26 T cell receptor beta chains listed next were all sequenced from one sample in a study of T cell responses to AZD1222 COVID-19 vaccine. The protocol was immunoSEQ multiplex PCR, while the TCRdb copy is restricted to in-frame clones and leaves out a portion. Counted here are about 66,000 clones, 70% to 80% occurring once; the ten biggest clones make up less than 4%. The sample in question was peripheral blood, obtained 28 days after the second AZD1222 dose. These receptors all stem from an adult who received the AZD1222 COVID-19 vaccine.

With respect to this clone: One end of the junction fails to match germline, which may point to a read error. The chain combines TRBV18 with TRBJ1-1, with D perhaps matching TRBD1 (6 bases). The CDR3 contains 13 residues. Looked up from germline, CDR1 is KGHSH and CDR2 is LQKENI. The DNA for the CDR3 is TGTGCCAGCTCACCGGGAACAGGGCCCCGGGGGGTCTTT. Its translation: CASSPGTGPRGVF. Full variable domain (outside the CDR3, taken from reference TRBV18 and TRBJ1-1): NAGVMQNPRHLVRRRGQEARLRCSPMKGHSHVYWYRQLPEEGLKFMVYLQKENIIDESGMPKERFSAEFPKEGPSILRIQQVVRGDSAAYFCASSPGTGPRGVFGQGTRLTVV.

The genes are TRBV7-2 and TRBJ2-1, with 13 bases identical to TRBD2. From germline, CDR1 is SGHTA and CDR2 FQGNSA. CDR3 length: 15 amino acids. Losses at the gene ends were 3 bases for V and 6 bases for J; bases not matched to a gene: 2. The CDR3 bases are TGTGCCAGCAGCTTGACTAGCGGGGGGTTCAATGAGCAGTTCTTC. This encodes CASSLTSGGFNEQFF.

This clone came up once. The chain uses TRBV6-6 and TRBJ2-5, with TRBD1 matching 11 bases. CDR3 length: 16 amino acids. Germline lookup yields CDR1 MNHNY and CDR2 SVGAGI (reference sequence). The trim removed 2 bases at V and 2 bases at J, leaving 4 bases unmatched. DNA for the CDR3: TGTGCCAGCAGTTACCCTCGGGACAGGGGGCAAGAGACCCAGTACTTC. It codes for CASSYPRDRGQETQYF.

The chain couples TRBV5-4 to TRBJ2-3; D tentatively reads TRBD1 or TRBD2 (5 bases each). Between the trimmed V and J ends, which lost 0 bases and 3 bases, there was a span of 20 bases. Germline CDR1 reads SGHNT; CDR2 reads YYREEE (reference sequence). CDR3 length: 18 amino acids. In DNA form, the CDR3 reads TGTGCCAGCAGCTTGGGGGTTCTAGGGGAAAGGAGGACAGATACGCAGTATTTT. Amino acids: CASSLGVLGERRTDTQYF.

The genes are TRBV3-1 (or the pseudogene TRBV3-2) and TRBJ2-1, with 9 positions matching TRBD2. The ends lost 3 bases at V and 9 bases at J; junction bases unmatched: 12. Germline V gene sequence: CDR1 LGHDT, CDR2 YNNKEL (reference sequence). The CDR3 is 16 amino acids. The CDR3 is CASSQGLAGGFGEQFF. The CDR3 DNA follows: TGTGCCAGCAGCCAGGGACTAGCAGGGGGGTTTGGTGAGCAGTTCTTC.

In nucleotides, the CDR3 is TGTGCCAGCAGCTTAGGGGGACAGGGAATTTACGAGCAGTACTTC. Translated, it gives CASSLGGQGIYEQYF. The chain combines TRBV7-2 with TRBJ2-7; TRBD1 matches 9 bases. Trimming at V came to 1 base and at J to 4 bases, leaving 5 bases not matched to a gene. The germline V gene encodes CDR1 SGHTA and CDR2 FQGNSA. This CDR3 spans 15 amino acids. The variable domain in full, completed from reference TRBV7-2 and TRBJ2-7, reads GAGVSQSPSNKVTEKGKDVELRCDPISGHTALYWYRQSLGQGLEFLIYFQGNSAPDKSGLPSDRFSAERTGGSVSTLTIQRTQQEDSAVYLCASSLGGQGIYEQYFGPGTRLTVT.

The J gene is TRBJ2-6, the V gene TRBV9, with D hard to call. CDR1 is SGDLS, CDR2 YYNGEE, per germline. This CDR3 spans 14 amino acids. Deletions cut 0 bases from V and 4 bases from J, with 5 bases between. The CDR3: CASSVDGGANVLTF. For the CDR3, the DNA is TGTGCCAGCAGCGTAGATGGGGGGGCCAACGTCCTGACTTTC.

This clone was found a few times. V and J are TRBV24-1 and TRBJ2-3; D perhaps matches TRBD2 (5 bases). The CDR3 is 17 residues long. V was trimmed by 3 bases and J by 4 bases, leaving 19 bases between them. Germline V gene sequence: CDR1 KGHDR, CDR2 SFDVKD. Here the CDR3 reads CATSDREPTGRADTQYF. DNA of the CDR3: TGTGCCACCAGTGATCGGGAACCGACGGGTAGGGCAGATACGCAGTATTTT.

The rearrangement joins TRBV28 to TRBJ2-1; D might be TRBD1 (6 bases). The V gene lost 8 bases and the J gene lost 8 bases, with 13 bases spanning the gap. Germline CDR1 and CDR2: MDHEN and SYDVKM. The length of the CDR3 is 12 residues. This chain's CDR3 is CASFVRGYEQFF. The CDR3 nucleotides read TGTGCCAGCTTCGTCAGGGGATATGAGCAGTTCTTC.

J is TRBJ1-1 and V is TRBV7-9; D gene unclear. CDR3 length: 13 residues. Between the trimmed V and J ends, which lost 7 bases and 5 bases, there was a span of 14 bases. The germline gives CDR1 SEHNR, CDR2 FQNEAQ (reference sequence). The DNA of the CDR3 is TGTGCCAGCACCTTGGACGAGTGGACTGAAGCTTTCTTT. Its translation is CASTLDEWTEAFF.

The chain employs TRBV6-2 or TRBV6-3 and TRBJ2-2, with 13 bases that match TRBD2. Germline lookup yields CDR1 MNHEY and CDR2 SVGEGT. The length of the CDR3 is 18 residues. V lost 3 bases and J lost 7; bases outside the gene matches: 11. CDR3 in DNA: TGTGCCAGCAGTTATGGACTAGCGGGGGATTTATTTGGCGGGGAGCTGTTTTTT. Translated: CASSYGLAGDLFGGELFF.

The chain couples TRBV7-3 to TRBJ1-2; the D is unclear. With 5 bases removed from V and 7 bases from J, the gap between germline ends came to 20 bases. In germline, CDR1 is SGHTA, CDR2 FQGTGA. The CDR3 sequence is 15 residues long. The CDR3: CASSVNPTPAAGYTF. Written as DNA, the CDR3 is TGTGCCAGCAGCGTAAACCCCACGCCGGCGGCTGGCTACACCTTC.

The gene calls are TRBV6-6 and TRBJ1-4, with D unclear. V lost 2 bases, J lost 4 bases, and 11 bases lay in between. CDR3 length: 15 residues. Germline values: CDR1 MNHNY, CDR2 SVGAGI (reference sequence). The CDR3 reads CASSYGAGINEKLFF. DNA of the CDR3: TGTGCCAGCAGTTACGGAGCCGGGATTAATGAAAAACTGTTTTTT.

The V and J genes are TRBV5-1 and TRBJ1-3, with D possibly being TRBD1 (6 bases). This CDR3 is 16 amino acids long. The ends were cut back, 1 base at V and 2 bases at J, with 13 bases in the middle. The germline CDR1 and CDR2 sequences are SGHRS and YFSETQ. CDR3 bases: TGCGCCAGCAGCTTGACAGGGCCTGTCGCTGGAAACACCATATATTTT. This sequence encodes CASSLTGPVAGNTIYF. Combining the CDR3 with reference TRBV5-1 and TRBJ1-3 gives the whole variable domain KAGVTQTPRYLIKTRGQQVTLSCSPISGHRSVSWYQQTPGQGLQFLFEYFSETQRNKGNFPGRFSGRQFSNSRSEMNVSTLELGDSALYLCASSLTGPVAGNTIYFGEGSWLTVV.

The V gene is TRBV7-9, the J gene TRBJ2-2; 10 positions match TRBD1. The CDR3 totals 16 residues. The V segment lost 5 bases and the J segment 4 bases; nucleotides outside the gene matches: 7. CDR1 SEHNR and CDR2 FQNEAQ come from the germline V gene (reference sequence). Here the CDR3 DNA reads TGTGCCAGCAGCCGACGAGGGACAGGGGCCACCGGGGAGCTGTTTTTT. Translation: CASSRRGTGATGELFF.

This clone has a handful of counts. The chain recombines TRBV5-6 with TRBJ2-2, with 8 bases identical to TRBD2. From germline, CDR1 is SGHDT and CDR2 YYEEEE. The J segment lost 0 bases and the V segment lost 6 bases, leaving 4 bases of the junction unmatched. This CDR3 region has 15 residues. CDR3 sequence reads: CASNRGGPNTGELFF. The CDR3 coding sequence is TGTGCCAGCAACCGCGGGGGGCCGAACACCGGGGAGCTGTTTTTT.

This chain links TRBV10-2 with TRBJ2-5, with D perhaps TRBD1 (5 bases). The germline V gene has CDR1 WSHSY and CDR2 SAAADI. With 6 bases removed from V and 3 bases from J, the gap between germline ends came to 14 bases. The CDR3 runs 14 residues. The CDR3 DNA is TGCGCCAGCAGAGACACAGGTTCGAAAGAGACCCAGTACTTC. Translation: CASRDTGSKETQYF.

The gene calls are TRBV30 and TRBJ1-1; TRBD1 is a possible D gene (5 bases). Trimming left V 3 bases short and J 4 bases short, with 12 bases between. CDR1 and CDR2 (germline): GTSNPN, SVGIG (reference sequence). The CDR3 is 13 amino acids. This CDR3 is CAWRGQGPTEAFF. The CDR3 DNA sequence: TGTGCCTGGAGAGGGCAGGGTCCCACTGAAGCTTTCTTT.

The V gene is TRBV7-8, the J gene TRBJ1-3, with a tentative D call TRBD1 (6 bases). The V and J ends lost 0 bases and 3 bases respectively, with 18 bases between them. The V gene's germline CDR1 is SGHVS and CDR2 FQNEAQ. This CDR3 is 18 amino acids long. The CDR3, as DNA: TGTGCCAGCAGCTTAGCGGGGCCTACGGGACATGTTGGAAACACCATATATTTT. It translates to CASSLAGPTGHVGNTIYF.

This chain uses TRBV11-1 with TRBJ1-2, with D possibly TRBD1 on 5 matching bases. From germline, CDR1 is SGHAT and CDR2 FQDESV (reference sequence). Trimming pared 3 bases from V and 6 bases from J, leaving 11 bases between. This CDR3 is 13 amino acids long. CDR3 DNA: TGTGCCAGCAGCTTTACAGGTGCCGATGGCTACACCTTC. This translates into CASSFTGADGYTF.

V gene TRBV19 combines with J gene TRBJ2-2; TRBD2 matches at 7 bases. The CDR3 runs 14 residues. The germline V gene has CDR1 LNHDA and CDR2 SQIVND (reference sequence). Unmatched junction bases numbered 6, after V lost 7 bases and J lost 4 bases. The DNA for the CDR3 is TGTGCCAGTACCAGCGGGGCGAGCACCGGGGAGCTGTTTTTT. Translating gives CASTSGASTGELFF.

The rearrangement uses TRBV5-6 and TRBJ1-6; no clear D gene. V was shortened by 0 bases and J by 7 bases, with 5 bases between the two germline ends. CDR1 SGHDT and CDR2 YYEEEE come from the germline V gene. This CDR3 comprises 13 residues. CDR3 DNA: TGTGCCAGCAGCTTGGCGGCGAATTCACCCCTCCACTTT. It codes for CASSLAANSPLHF. The whole variable domain, remainder taken from reference TRBV5-6 and TRBJ1-6, is DAGVTQSPTHLIKTRGQQVTLRCSPKSGHDTVSWYQQALGQGPQFIFQYYEEEERQRGNFPDRFSGHQFPNYSSELNVNALLLGDSALYLCASSLAANSPLHFGNGTRLTVT.

The chain has TRBV12-1 and TRBJ2-7; the table calls TRBD1, which could not be checked here. TRBV12-1 is marked as a pseudogene. This CDR3 spans 16 amino acids. CDR3 coding DNA: TGTGCCAGCAGCTTTGCCTGGGACAGGGGGTCCTACGAGCAGTACTTC. Protein product: CASSFAWDRGSYEQYF.

The chain employs TRBV11-3 and TRBJ2-7, with D perhaps TRBD1 or TRBD2 (6 bases each). This CDR3 region has 15 residues. Germline CDR1 SGHNT, CDR2 YENEEA. The ends were cut back, 5 bases at V and 4 bases at J, with 18 bases in the middle. Written as DNA, the CDR3 is TGTGCCAGCAGCCCACCTGGGGGGCCCGGGTACGAGCAGTACTTC. This codes for CASSPPGGPGYEQYF.

This sequence joins TRBV10-3 and TRBJ2-3; D not resolved. The CDR3 length is 15 residues. Germline CDR1 and CDR2: ENHRY and SYGVKD. Trimming took off 0 bases at V and 4 bases at J, with 11 bases between the two ends. The CDR3 sequence is CAISESGPRADTQYF. CDR3 DNA: TGTGCCATCAGTGAGTCAGGACCAAGGGCAGATACGCAGTATTTT.

In its sample, this clone was seen a few times. DNA for the CDR3: TGTGCCAGCAGTCCCACAACAGGGATGACAGCTTTCTTT. This translates into CASSPTTGMTAFF. V gene TRBV12-3 or TRBV12-4 combines with J gene TRBJ1-1, with D perhaps matching TRBD1 (6 bases). The length of the CDR3 is 13 residues. V lost 5 bases and J 10 bases, leaving 17 bases between the germline ends.